This is a list of T cell receptor beta chains from one sample in a study of post-analysis software for immune sequencing data. TCRdb itself ran the PCR reads through MiXCR, one entry per CDR3 protein. The table records roughly 800,000 distinct CDR3 sequences, around 27% of them present only once. Input material: blood. The source is a girl aged 10 to 17 with multiple sclerosis. The CDR3 runs from the conserved cysteine through the conserved F or W. Each record gives: clone size, V gene, J gene, D gene, CDR3 protein, CDR3 DNA. D genes are given only for firm matches. Expanded clones are given a class, and other clones once, few, many or no size at all.

clone_size: NA; v_call: TRBV5-1; j_call: TRBJ2-1; d_call: NA; cdr3_aa: CASSPVTGLNNEQFF; cdr3_nt: TGCGCCAGCAGCCCGGTCACGGGACTCAACAATGAGCAGTTCTTC
clone_size: few; v_call: TRBV7-2; j_call: TRBJ2-6; d_call: NA; cdr3_aa: CASSSYSGVANVLTF; cdr3_nt: TGTGCCAGCAGCTCGTACTCGGGGGTGGCCAACGTCCTGACTTTC
clone_size: NA; v_call: TRBV7-2; j_call: TRBJ2-4; d_call: TRBD2; cdr3_aa: CASSLHRAGGANIQYF; cdr3_nt: TGTGCCAGCAGCTTACACCGAGCGGGGGGGGCAAACATTCAGTACTTC
clone_size: few; v_call: TRBV4-3; j_call: TRBJ2-7; d_call: TRBD1; cdr3_aa: CASSQDPGGSSYEQYF; cdr3_nt: TGCGCCAGCAGCCAAGATCCAGGGGGCAGCTCCTACGAGCAGTACTTC
clone_size: many; v_call: TRBV20-1; j_call: TRBJ2-3; d_call: TRBD2; cdr3_aa: CSASPVAGARSTDTQYF; cdr3_nt: TGCAGTGCTAGTCCTGTAGCGGGGGCACGAAGCACAGATACGCAGTATTTT
clone_size: NA; v_call: TRBV24-1; j_call: TRBJ2-1; d_call: TRBD2; cdr3_aa: CATSALAESRYNEQFF; cdr3_nt: TGTGCCACCAGTGCGCTAGCGGAGTCTCGTTACAATGAGCAGTTCTTC
clone_size: NA; v_call: TRBV12-3/TRBV12-4; j_call: TRBJ1-5; d_call: NA; cdr3_aa: CASRPILKNQPQHF; cdr3_nt: TGTGCCAGCAGACCGATCCTCAAGAATCAGCCCCAGCATTTT
clone_size: few; v_call: TRBV5-1; j_call: TRBJ2-3; d_call: TRBD2; cdr3_aa: CASSFRIAGSTDTQYF; cdr3_nt: TGCGCCAGCAGCTTTCGGATAGCGGGGAGTACAGATACGCAGTATTTT
clone_size: NA; v_call: TRBV18; j_call: TRBJ2-7; d_call: NA; cdr3_aa: CASSWGRTYEQYF; cdr3_nt: TGTGCCAGCTCCTGGGGGCGTACCTACGAGCAGTACTTC
clone_size: NA; v_call: TRBV20-1; j_call: TRBJ2-3; d_call: NA; cdr3_aa: CSATLTSTDTQYF; cdr3_nt: TGCAGTGCTACCCTAACTAGCACAGATACGCAGTATTTT
clone_size: few; v_call: TRBV10-3; j_call: TRBJ2-7; d_call: NA; cdr3_aa: CAISPGTSGYEQYF; cdr3_nt: TGTGCCATCAGCCCCGGGACCTCAGGCTACGAGCAGTACTTC
clone_size: few; v_call: TRBV5-4; j_call: TRBJ2-1; d_call: TRBD1; cdr3_aa: CASSRDRGAYNEQFF; cdr3_nt: TGTGCCAGCAGCCGGGACAGGGGTGCCTACAATGAGCAGTTCTTC
clone_size: NA; v_call: TRBV27; j_call: TRBJ2-4; d_call: NA; cdr3_aa: CASSFPGSGIQYF; cdr3_nt: TGTGCCAGCAGTTTTCCCGGGTCTGGCATTCAGTACTTC
clone_size: NA; v_call: TRBV20-1; j_call: TRBJ2-7; d_call: NA; cdr3_aa: CSAENRNLYEQYF; cdr3_nt: TGCAGTGCTGAAAACCGAAATCTTTACGAGCAGTACTTC
clone_size: NA; v_call: TRBV7-9; j_call: TRBJ1-6; d_call: TRBD1; cdr3_aa: CASSFQRQGNSPLHF; cdr3_nt: TGTGCCAGCAGCTTTCAGAGACAGGGGAATTCACCCCTCCACTTT
clone_size: few; v_call: TRBV7-9; j_call: TRBJ2-1; d_call: TRBD1; cdr3_aa: CASSPRDRVNEQFF; cdr3_nt: TGTGCCAGCAGCCCCCGGGACAGGGTCAATGAGCAGTTCTTC
clone_size: few; v_call: TRBV29-1; j_call: TRBJ2-3; d_call: TRBD1; cdr3_aa: CSVEVRTGGFQADTQYF; cdr3_nt: TGCAGCGTTGAAGTTCGCACAGGGGGCTTTCAGGCAGATACGCAGTATTTT
clone_size: many; v_call: TRBV7-2; j_call: TRBJ2-1; d_call: TRBD2; cdr3_aa: CASSLARRTSGNEQFF; cdr3_nt: TGTGCCAGCAGCTTGGCGAGACGGACTAGCGGCAATGAGCAGTTCTTC